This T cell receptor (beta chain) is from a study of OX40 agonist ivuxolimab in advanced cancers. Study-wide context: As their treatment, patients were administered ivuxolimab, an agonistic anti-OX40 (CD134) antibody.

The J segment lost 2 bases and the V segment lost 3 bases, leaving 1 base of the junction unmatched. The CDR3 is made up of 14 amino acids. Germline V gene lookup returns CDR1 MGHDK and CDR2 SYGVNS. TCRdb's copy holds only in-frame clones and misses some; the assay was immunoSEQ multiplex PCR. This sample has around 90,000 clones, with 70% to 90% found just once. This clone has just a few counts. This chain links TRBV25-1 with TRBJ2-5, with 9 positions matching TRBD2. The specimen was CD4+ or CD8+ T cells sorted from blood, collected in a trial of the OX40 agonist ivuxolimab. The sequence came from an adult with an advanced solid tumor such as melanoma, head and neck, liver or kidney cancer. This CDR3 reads CASSEREGQETQYF. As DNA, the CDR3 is TGTGCCAGCAGTGAGCGGGAGGGACAAGAGACCCAGTACTTC.